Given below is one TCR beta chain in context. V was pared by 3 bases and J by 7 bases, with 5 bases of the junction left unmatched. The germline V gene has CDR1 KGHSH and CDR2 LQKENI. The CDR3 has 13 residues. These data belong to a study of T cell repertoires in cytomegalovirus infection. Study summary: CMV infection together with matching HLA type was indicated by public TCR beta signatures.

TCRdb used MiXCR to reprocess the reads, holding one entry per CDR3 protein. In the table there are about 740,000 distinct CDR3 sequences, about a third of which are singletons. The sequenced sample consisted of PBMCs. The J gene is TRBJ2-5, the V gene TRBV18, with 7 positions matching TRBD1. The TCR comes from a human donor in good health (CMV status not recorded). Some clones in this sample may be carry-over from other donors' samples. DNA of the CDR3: TGTGCCAGCTCACCGGGACAGATTGCGACCCAGTACTTC. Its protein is CASSPGQIATQYF.